A single sample is the source of the 21 T cell receptor beta chains below, sequenced in a study of regulatory T cells in long-lasting Graves disease. Specified time point: newly diagnosed GD, antithyroid drugs for less than 3 months. Extracted RNA from PBMCs served as the source of the TCR library. Construction of the TCR beta libraries employed iRepertoire HTBI primers in conjunction with Arm-PCR of CDR3 regions. TCRdb independently ran MiXCR on the multiplex PCR reads; one entry per CDR3 protein. The sample has about 530,000 distinct CDR3 sequences, 16% seen once. This sample was also put to use in a study of T cells in Graves' hyperthyroidism and ophthalmopathy.

The sequences come from peripheral blood mononuclear cells (PBMCs), collected at new diagnosis, from a patient treated with antithyroid drugs. All receptors derive from a woman aged 40-60 years with Graves disease.

The V and J genes are TRBV29-1 and TRBJ2-1; a possible D gene is TRBD2 (6 bases). This CDR3 region has 15 residues. V lost 4 bases and J lost 7, with 20 bases in between. CDR1 SQVTM and CDR2 ANQGSEA come from the germline V gene. Written as DNA, the CDR3 is TGCAGCGTTGGCTCCATCGGACTGGCGGGGAATGAGCAGTTCTTC. This translates into CSVGSIGLAGNEQFF.

The V and J genes are TRBV5-1 and TRBJ2-7; D is undetermined. Germline V lookup: CDR1 SGHRS, CDR2 YFSETQ. The V end was cut by 0 bases, the J end by 2 bases, with 9 bases between. This CDR3 spans 14 amino acids. The CDR3: CASSLVYPPYEQYF. The CDR3 DNA sequence: TGCGCCAGCAGCTTGGTTTATCCCCCCTACGAGCAGTACTTC.

The CDR3 DNA reads TGTGCCAGCAGCTGGAGGGGGGGGATCACAGATACGCAGTATTTT. Amino acid sequence: CASSWRGGITDTQYF. The rearrangement joins TRBV18 to TRBJ2-3, with a possible D match to TRBD2 (7 bases). Germline values: CDR1 KGHSH, CDR2 LQKENI. V was trimmed by 8 bases and J by 2 bases, leaving 17 bases between them. The CDR3 has 15 amino acids.

This clonotype was seen ten or more times. The chain carries TRBV12-3 or TRBV12-4 and TRBJ1-4, with 7 nucleotides matching TRBD1. Trimming took 6 bases from V and 6 from J; bases not matched to a gene: 7. The CDR3 has 14 amino acids. The CDR3 is CASRWGQSYEKLFF. The CDR3 DNA sequence: TGTGCCAGCAGATGGGGACAGTCGTATGAAAAACTGTTTTTT.

This clonotype was observed at least ten times. The gene calls are TRBV5-1 and TRBJ2-1; 10 nucleotides align to TRBD2. Germline lookup yields CDR1 SGHRS and CDR2 YFSETQ. CDR3 size: 18 residues. The V gene end was trimmed by 4 bases and the J gene end by 0 bases; junction bases not matched to a gene: 10. The CDR3: CASSDLAGDPISYNEQFF. CDR3 nucleotide sequence: TGCGCCAGCAGCGATCTAGCGGGGGACCCCATCTCCTACAATGAGCAGTTCTTC.

This clonotype has more than one count but fewer than ten. The rearrangement links TRBV5-1 to TRBJ2-6, with 8 bases that match TRBD1. V lost 2 bases to trimming and J lost 2 bases; unmatched junction nucleotides: 3. The CDR3 loop spans 16 amino acids. Per germline, CDR1 SGHRS and CDR2 YFSETQ. The CDR3 loop is CASSLTGGPGANVLTF. In DNA, the CDR3 is TGCGCCAGCAGCTTAACAGGGGGTCCTGGGGCCAACGTCCTGACTTTC.

This clonotype was seen more than once but under ten times. The DNA of the CDR3 is TGTGCCAGCAGTCAGGAAGCCTATAATTCACCCCTCCACTTT. Translating gives CASSQEAYNSPLHF. This chain joins TRBV12-3 or TRBV12-4 and TRBJ1-6; D unclear. V dropped 5 bases and J dropped 2 bases, with 7 bases sitting between them. The CDR3 has 14 residues.

This clonotype has more than one count but fewer than ten. The V gene is TRBV10-3, the J gene TRBJ2-1; perhaps TRBD2 as D (5 bases). V was shortened by 1 base and J by 0 bases, with 10 bases between the two germline ends. This CDR3 spans 16 amino acids. Per germline, CDR1 ENHRY and CDR2 SYGVKD. CDR3 loop: CAISEFTGSSYNEQFF. The CDR3 DNA follows: TGTGCCATCAGTGAGTTTACGGGGAGCTCCTACAATGAGCAGTTCTTC.

Ten or more counts support this clonotype. The chain carries TRBV28 and TRBJ2-3; TRBD2 matches 9 bases. The CDR3 is 15 amino acids. V lost 2 bases, J lost 2 bases, and 2 bases stayed unmatched. Per the germline V gene, CDR1 is MDHEN and CDR2 is SYDVKM. DNA for the CDR3: TGTGCCAGCAGTTTACCTAGCGGGGTCACAGATACGCAGTATTTT. Translation gives CASSLPSGVTDTQYF.

This clonotype has a count of ten or more. The chain joins TRBV6-2 or TRBV6-3 to TRBJ2-7, with D tentatively TRBD1 (5 bases). The CDR3 extends over 18 amino acids. V gave up 1 base and J gave up 3 bases, with 22 bases separating them. Germline-derived CDR1 and CDR2 are MNHEY and SVGEGT. DNA for the CDR3: TGTGCCAGCAGTTACTGGGCTGAAGGGGTTTCTGCCCACTACGAGCAGTACTTC. Its protein product is CASSYWAEGVSAHYEQYF.

Only a few counts were recorded for this clonotype. The V gene is TRBV2, the J gene TRBJ1-6; 8 bases map to TRBD1. The CDR3 contains 17 residues. The junction had 5 bases not matched to a gene; V was cut back by 4 bases and J by 0 bases. Germline CDR1 reads SNHLY; CDR2 reads FYNNEI. CDR3 protein: CASSVRTGSSYNSPLHF. CDR3 nucleotides: TGTGCCAGCAGTGTGCGGACAGGGAGCTCCTATAATTCACCCCTCCACTTT.

This clonotype was seen ten or more times. V and J are TRBV7-8 and TRBJ2-3; tentative D call: TRBD1 (6 bases). The CDR3 runs to 17 residues. The germline CDR1 and CDR2 sequences are SGHVS and FQNEAQ. The germline V and J ends were trimmed by 1 base and 4 bases, with 18 bases remaining between them. CDR3 region: CASSLGGIGGRADTQYF. The CDR3 DNA follows: TGTGCCAGCAGCTTAGGGGGAATAGGGGGACGGGCAGATACGCAGTATTTT.

This clonotype was counted only a few times. The V gene is TRBV20-1, the J gene TRBJ2-1; D might be TRBD2 (7 bases). The CDR3 sequence is 15 residues long. V lost 8 bases to trimming and J lost 2 bases, with 19 bases between them. Germline V gives CDR1 DFQATT, CDR2 SNEGSKA (reference sequence). The CDR3 nucleotides read TGCAGTACTAAGTGGGGGGGGGCGGCCTACAATGAGCAGTTCTTC. This sequence encodes CSTKWGGAAYNEQFF.

This clonotype was seen a handful of times. The CDR3 here is CASSPMGPYEQYF. CDR3 coding DNA: TGTGCCAGCAGCCCCATGGGGCCCTACGAGCAGTACTTC. This sequence joins TRBV14 and TRBJ2-7, with TRBD1 as a possible D gene (5 bases). Trimming pared 4 bases from V and 2 bases from J, leaving 9 bases between. Germline V lookup: CDR1 SGHDN, CDR2 FVKESK. The CDR3 runs 13 residues.

This clonotype was seen only a few times. This chain links TRBV19 with TRBJ1-2, with D hard to call. With 7 bases removed from V and 2 bases from J, the gap between germline ends came to 17 bases. Per the germline V gene, CDR1 is LNHDA and CDR2 is SQIVND (reference sequence). This CDR3 is built from 15 residues. In DNA, the CDR3 is TGTGCCAGTAACCCGACTACCGTAGCGAACTATGGCTACACCTTC. Its protein is CASNPTTVANYGYTF.

This clonotype was observed a few times. The V call is TRBV5-1, the J call TRBJ2-3, with D possibly TRBD1 on 6 matching bases. The length of the CDR3 is 15 residues. CDR1 and CDR2 (germline): SGHRS, YFSETQ. The V end lost 4 bases, the J end lost 0 bases, and 12 bases lay between the germline ends. Written as DNA, the CDR3 is TGCGCCAGCAGCCAGGTGAGGGGGAGCACAGATACGCAGTATTTT. It yields the protein CASSQVRGSTDTQYF.

Concerning this clonotype itself: One end of the junction fails to match germline, which may point to a read error. The rearrangement joins TRBV5-5 to TRBJ2-2, with a tentative D call TRBD1 (6 bases). This CDR3 spans 14 amino acids. Germline lookup yields CDR1 SGHKS and CDR2 YYEKEE (reference sequence). CDR3: CASSLSGIEGEPFF. As DNA, the CDR3 is TGTGCCAGCAGCTTGTCTGGAATAGAGGGGGAGCCGTTTTTT.

The sample holds many counts of this clonotype. The chain is built from TRBV5-1 and TRBJ1-1; no clear D gene. Germline CDR1 SGHRS, CDR2 YFSETQ. Trimming removed 2 bases at V and 5 bases at J, with 10 bases between. The length of the CDR3 is 13 residues. The DNA for the CDR3 is TGCGCCAGCAGCTTTTCGGAACTAACTGAAGCTTTCTTT. It specifies CASSFSELTEAFF.

In nucleotides, the CDR3 is TGTGCCAGCCAAGGGGAAAAACTGTTTTTT. Translating it yields CASQGEKLFF. This chain uses TRBV2 with TRBJ1-4; no firm D call. The CDR3 extends over 10 amino acids. CDR1 is SNHLY, CDR2 FYNNEI, per germline. Deletions cut 8 bases from V and 8 bases from J, with 6 bases between.

This clonotype was found many times. The V gene is TRBV20-1, the J gene TRBJ2-3; tentatively, D is TRBD2 (5 bases). The CDR3 sequence is 15 residues long. Germline CDR1 reads DFQATT; CDR2 reads SNEGSKA (reference sequence). Between the trimmed V and J ends, which lost 2 bases and 0 bases, there was a span of 12 bases. CDR3 protein: CSARTLVGSTDTQYF. CDR3 coding DNA: TGCAGTGCTAGAACACTAGTTGGAAGCACAGATACGCAGTATTTT.

This clonotype was counted many times. V gene TRBV2 combines with J gene TRBJ2-1, with TRBD1 as a possible D gene (5 bases). Germline V gives CDR1 SNHLY, CDR2 FYNNEI. This CDR3 has 11 amino acids. V was cut by 4 bases and J by 7 bases, with 5 bases left in between. The CDR3 sequence is CASSAGNEQFF. CDR3 DNA sequence: TGTGCCAGCAGTGCAGGGAATGAGCAGTTCTTC.